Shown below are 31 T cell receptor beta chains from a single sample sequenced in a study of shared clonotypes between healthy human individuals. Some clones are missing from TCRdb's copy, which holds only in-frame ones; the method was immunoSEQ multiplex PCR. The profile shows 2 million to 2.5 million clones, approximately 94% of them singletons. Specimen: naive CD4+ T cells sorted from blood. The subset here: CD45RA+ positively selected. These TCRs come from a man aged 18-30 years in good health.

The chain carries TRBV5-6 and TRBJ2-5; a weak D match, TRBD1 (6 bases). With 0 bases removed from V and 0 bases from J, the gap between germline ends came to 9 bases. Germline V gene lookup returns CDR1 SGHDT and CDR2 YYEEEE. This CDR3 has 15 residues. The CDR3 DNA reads TGTGCCAGCAGCTTGGGACAGGTCTACCAAGAGACCCAGTACTTC. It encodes CASSLGQVYQETQYF.

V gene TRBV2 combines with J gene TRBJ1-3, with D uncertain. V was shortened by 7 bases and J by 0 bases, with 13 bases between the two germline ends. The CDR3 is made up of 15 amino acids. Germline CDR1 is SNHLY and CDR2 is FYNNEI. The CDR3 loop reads CASIPGILSGNTIYF. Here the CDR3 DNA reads TGTGCCAGCATACCGGGAATTCTCTCTGGAAACACCATATATTTT.

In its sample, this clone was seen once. The CDR3 nucleotides are TGTGCCAGCAGTGAAAGGATTGGGACGGGAAAACTGTTTTTT. Translating gives CASSERIGTGKLFF. The chain combines TRBV6-5 with TRBJ1-4; the D gene is possibly TRBD1 (5 bases). V lost 5 bases and J 10 bases, leaving 17 bases between the germline ends. CDR1 is MNHEY and CDR2 is SVGAGI in the germline V gene. The CDR3 has 14 residues.

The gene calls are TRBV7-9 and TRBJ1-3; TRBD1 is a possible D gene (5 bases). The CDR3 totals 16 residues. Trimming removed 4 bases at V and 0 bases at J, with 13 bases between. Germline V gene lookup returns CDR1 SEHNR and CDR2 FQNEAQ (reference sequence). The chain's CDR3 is CASSSPRDFSGNTIYF. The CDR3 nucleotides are TGTGCCAGCAGCTCACCCCGGGACTTCTCTGGAAACACCATATATTTT. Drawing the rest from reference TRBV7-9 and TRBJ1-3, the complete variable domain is DTGVSQNPRHKITKRGQNVTFRCDPISEHNRLYWYRQTLGQGPEFLTYFQNEAQLEKSRLLSDRFSAERPKGSFSTLEIQRTEQGDSAMYLCASSSPRDFSGNTIYFGEGSWLTVV.

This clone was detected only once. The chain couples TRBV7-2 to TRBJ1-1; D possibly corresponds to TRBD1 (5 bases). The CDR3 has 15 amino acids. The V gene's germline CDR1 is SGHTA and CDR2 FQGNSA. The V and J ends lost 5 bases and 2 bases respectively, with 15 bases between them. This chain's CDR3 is CASSLSLTVNTEAFF. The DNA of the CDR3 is TGTGCCAGCAGCCTTAGCTTGACAGTTAACACTGAAGCTTTCTTT.

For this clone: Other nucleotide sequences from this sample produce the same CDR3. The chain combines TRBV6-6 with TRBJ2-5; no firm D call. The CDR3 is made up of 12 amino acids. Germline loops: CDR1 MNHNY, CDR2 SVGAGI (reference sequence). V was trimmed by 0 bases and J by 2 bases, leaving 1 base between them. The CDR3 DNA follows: TGTGCCAGCAGTTACTCTCAAGAGACCCAGTACTTC. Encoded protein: CASSYSQETQYF.

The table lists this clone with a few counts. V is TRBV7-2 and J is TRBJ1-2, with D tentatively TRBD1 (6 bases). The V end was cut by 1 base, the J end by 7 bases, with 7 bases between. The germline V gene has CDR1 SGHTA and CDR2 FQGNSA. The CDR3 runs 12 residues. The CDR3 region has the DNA TGTGCCAGCAGCTTAGACAGGGCTGGCTACACCTTC. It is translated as CASSLDRAGYTF. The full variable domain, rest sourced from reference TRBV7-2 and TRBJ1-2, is GAGVSQSPSNKVTEKGKDVELRCDPISGHTALYWYRQSLGQGLEFLIYFQGNSAPDKSGLPSDRFSAERTGGSVSTLTIQRTQQEDSAVYLCASSLDRAGYTFGSGTRLTVV.

The CDR3 loop is CASRQGSSETQYF. In DNA, the CDR3 is TGCGCCAGCCGACAGGGAAGCAGTGAGACCCAGTACTTC. The J gene is TRBJ2-5, the V gene TRBV5-1, with 7 bases lining up with TRBD1. The ends lost 7 bases at V and 5 bases at J; junction bases unmatched: 8. Germline CDR1 SGHRS, CDR2 YFSETQ. This CDR3 is 13 amino acids long.

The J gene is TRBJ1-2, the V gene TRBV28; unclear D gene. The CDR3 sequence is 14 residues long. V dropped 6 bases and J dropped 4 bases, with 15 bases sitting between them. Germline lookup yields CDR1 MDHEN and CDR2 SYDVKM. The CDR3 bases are TGTGCCAGCAGCACGAGAACCACTACCTATGGCTACACCTTC. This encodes CASSTRTTTYGYTF.

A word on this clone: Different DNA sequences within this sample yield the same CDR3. Here the CDR3 reads CASSLDYEQYF. The DNA of the CDR3 is TGTGCCAGCAGCTTAGACTACGAGCAGTACTTC. V is TRBV7-9 and J is TRBJ2-7; no definite D call. V dropped 1 base and J dropped 3 bases, with 1 base sitting between them. The CDR3 is made up of 11 amino acids. Germline lookup yields CDR1 SEHNR and CDR2 FQNEAQ (reference sequence).

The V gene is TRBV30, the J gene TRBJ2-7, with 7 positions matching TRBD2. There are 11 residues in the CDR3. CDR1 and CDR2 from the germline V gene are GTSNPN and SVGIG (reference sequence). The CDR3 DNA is TGTGCATGGGAGGGGTCCTACGAGCAGTACTTC. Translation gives CAWEGSYEQYF.

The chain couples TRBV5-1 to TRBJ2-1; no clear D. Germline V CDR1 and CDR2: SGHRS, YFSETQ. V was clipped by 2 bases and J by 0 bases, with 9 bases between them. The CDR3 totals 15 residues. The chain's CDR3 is CASSFETRSYNEQFF. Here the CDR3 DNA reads TGCGCCAGCAGCTTCGAGACACGCTCCTACAATGAGCAGTTCTTC.

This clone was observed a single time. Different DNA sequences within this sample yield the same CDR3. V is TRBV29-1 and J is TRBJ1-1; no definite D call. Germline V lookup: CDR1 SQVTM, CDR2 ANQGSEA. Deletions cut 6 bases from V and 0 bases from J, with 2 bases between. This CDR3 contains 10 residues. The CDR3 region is CSVMNTEAFF. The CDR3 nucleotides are TGCAGCGTGATGAACACTGAAGCTTTCTTT.

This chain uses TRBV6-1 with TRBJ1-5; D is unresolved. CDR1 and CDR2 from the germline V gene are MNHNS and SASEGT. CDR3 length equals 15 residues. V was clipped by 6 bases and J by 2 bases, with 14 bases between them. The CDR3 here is CASSDAFLGNQPQHF. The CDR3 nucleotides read TGTGCCAGCAGCGACGCCTTTCTGGGCAATCAGCCCCAGCATTTT.

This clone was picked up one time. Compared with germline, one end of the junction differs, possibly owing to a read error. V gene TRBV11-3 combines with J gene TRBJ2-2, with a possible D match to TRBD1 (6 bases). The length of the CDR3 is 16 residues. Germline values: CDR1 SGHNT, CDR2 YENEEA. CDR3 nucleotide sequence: TGTGCCAGCAGCCTAGACCGACGAGGGGGACCAGGGGAGCTGTTTTTT. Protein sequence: CASSLDRRGGPGELFF. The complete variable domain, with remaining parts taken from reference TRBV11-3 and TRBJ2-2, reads EAGVVQSPRYKIIEKKQPVAFWCNPISGHNTLYWYLQNLGQGPELLIRYENEEAVDDSQLPKDRFSAERLKGVDSTLKIQPAELGDSAVYLCASSLDRRGGPGELFFGEGSRLTVL.

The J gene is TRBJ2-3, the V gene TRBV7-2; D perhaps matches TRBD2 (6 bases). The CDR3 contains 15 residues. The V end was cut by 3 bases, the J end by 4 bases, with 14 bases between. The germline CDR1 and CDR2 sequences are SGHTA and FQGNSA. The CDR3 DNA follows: TGTGCCAGCAGCTTGGAGGGAGTCAGCTCAGATACGCAGTATTTT. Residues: CASSLEGVSSDTQYF. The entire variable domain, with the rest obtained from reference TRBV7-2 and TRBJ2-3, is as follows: GAGVSQSPSNKVTEKGKDVELRCDPISGHTALYWYRQSLGQGLEFLIYFQGNSAPDKSGLPSDRFSAERTGGSVSTLTIQRTQQEDSAVYLCASSLEGVSSDTQYFGPGTRLTVL.

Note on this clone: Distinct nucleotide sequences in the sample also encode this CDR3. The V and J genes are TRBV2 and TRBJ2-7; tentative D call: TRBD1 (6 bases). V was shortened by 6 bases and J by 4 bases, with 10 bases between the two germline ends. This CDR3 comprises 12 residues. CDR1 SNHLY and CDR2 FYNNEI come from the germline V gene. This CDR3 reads CASSLQGYEQYF. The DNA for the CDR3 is TGTGCCAGCAGCTTACAGGGTTACGAGCAGTACTTC.

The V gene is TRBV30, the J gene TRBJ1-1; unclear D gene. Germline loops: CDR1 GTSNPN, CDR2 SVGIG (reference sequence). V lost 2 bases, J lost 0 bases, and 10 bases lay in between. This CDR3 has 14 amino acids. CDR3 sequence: CAWSTVGMNTEAFF. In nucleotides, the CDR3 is TGTGCCTGGAGTACGGTCGGCATGAACACTGAAGCTTTCTTT. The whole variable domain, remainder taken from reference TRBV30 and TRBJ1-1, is SQTIHQWPATLVQPVGSPLSLECTVEGTSNPNLYWYRQAAGRGLQLLFYSVGIGQISSEVPQNLSASRPQDRQFILSSKKLLLSDSGFYLCAWSTVGMNTEAFFGQGTRLTVV.

The CDR3 nucleotides read TGCGCCAGCACCCGGCCGGGACATTCTGGAAACACCATATATTTT. Translated, it gives CASTRPGHSGNTIYF. The gene calls are TRBV23-1 and TRBJ1-3; D is perhaps TRBD1 (6 bases). TRBV23-1 is an ORF, and what it does is uncertain. The CDR3 is 15 residues long. Trimming took 7 bases from V and 1 from J, leaving 14 bases between them.

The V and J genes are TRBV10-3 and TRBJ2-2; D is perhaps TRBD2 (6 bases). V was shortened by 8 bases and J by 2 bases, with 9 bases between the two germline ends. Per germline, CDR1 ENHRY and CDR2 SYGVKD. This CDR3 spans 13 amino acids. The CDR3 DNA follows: TGTGCCATCCACGGGGGTAACACCGGGGAGCTGTTTTTT. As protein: CAIHGGNTGELFF.

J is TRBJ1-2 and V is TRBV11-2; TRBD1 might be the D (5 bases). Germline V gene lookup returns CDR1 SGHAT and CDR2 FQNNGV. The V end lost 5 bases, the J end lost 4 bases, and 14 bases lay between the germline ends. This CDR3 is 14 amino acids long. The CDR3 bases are TGTGCCAGCAGCGTAATCGGGACGGTCTATGGCTACACCTTC. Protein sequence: CASSVIGTVYGYTF.

CDR3 coding DNA: TGTGCCTGGAGTAAGGACAGGGTGCAAGCGTACAATGAGCAGTTCTTC. Amino acid sequence: CAWSKDRVQAYNEQFF. This chain joins TRBV30 and TRBJ2-1; TRBD1 agrees at 8 bases. Trimming took 2 bases from V and 4 from J; bases not matched to a gene: 10. Looked up from germline, CDR1 is GTSNPN and CDR2 is SVGIG (reference sequence). The CDR3 has 16 amino acids. The variable domain in full, completed from reference TRBV30 and TRBJ2-1, reads SQTIHQWPATLVQPVGSPLSLECTVEGTSNPNLYWYRQAAGRGLQLLFYSVGIGQISSEVPQNLSASRPQDRQFILSSKKLLLSDSGFYLCAWSKDRVQAYNEQFFGPGTRLTVL.

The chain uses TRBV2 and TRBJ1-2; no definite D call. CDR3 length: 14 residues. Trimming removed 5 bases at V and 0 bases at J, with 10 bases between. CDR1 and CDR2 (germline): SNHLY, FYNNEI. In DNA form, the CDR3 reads TGTGCCAGCAGTTCCCAGATAACTAACTATGGCTACACCTTC. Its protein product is CASSSQITNYGYTF.

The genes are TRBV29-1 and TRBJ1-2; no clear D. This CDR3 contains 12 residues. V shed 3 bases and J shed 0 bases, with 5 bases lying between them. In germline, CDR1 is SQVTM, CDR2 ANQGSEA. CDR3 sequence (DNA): TGCAGCGTTGACAGCGCTAACTATGGCTACACCTTC. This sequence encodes CSVDSANYGYTF.

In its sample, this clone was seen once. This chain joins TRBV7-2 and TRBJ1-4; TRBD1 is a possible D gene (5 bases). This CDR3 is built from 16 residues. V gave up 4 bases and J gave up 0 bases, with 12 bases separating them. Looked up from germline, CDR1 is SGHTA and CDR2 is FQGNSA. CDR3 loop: CASSSTVTTTNEKLFF. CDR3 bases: TGTGCCAGCAGCTCGACAGTTACCACAACTAATGAAAAACTGTTTTTT.

The CDR3 here is CAWSPTVITGTEAFF. Here the CDR3 DNA reads TGTGCCTGGAGCCCAACGGTCATAACTGGCACTGAAGCTTTCTTT. The chain joins TRBV30 to TRBJ1-1, with D uncertain. V was pared by 3 bases and J by 4 bases, with 18 bases between. Germline lookup yields CDR1 GTSNPN and CDR2 SVGIG (reference sequence). The CDR3 covers 15 residues. Full variable domain (missing parts from reference TRBV30 and TRBJ1-1): SQTIHQWPATLVQPVGSPLSLECTVEGTSNPNLYWYRQAAGRGLQLLFYSVGIGQISSEVPQNLSASRPQDRQFILSSKKLLLSDSGFYLCAWSPTVITGTEAFFGQGTRLTVV.

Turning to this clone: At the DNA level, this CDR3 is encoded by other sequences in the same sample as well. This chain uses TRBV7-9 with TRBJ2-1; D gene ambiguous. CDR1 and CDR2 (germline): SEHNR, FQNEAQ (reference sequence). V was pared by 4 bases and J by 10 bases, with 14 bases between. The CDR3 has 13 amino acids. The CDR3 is CASSSGLAGEQFF. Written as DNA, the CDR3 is TGTGCCAGCAGCTCCGGCCTCGCCGGGGAGCAGTTCTTC.

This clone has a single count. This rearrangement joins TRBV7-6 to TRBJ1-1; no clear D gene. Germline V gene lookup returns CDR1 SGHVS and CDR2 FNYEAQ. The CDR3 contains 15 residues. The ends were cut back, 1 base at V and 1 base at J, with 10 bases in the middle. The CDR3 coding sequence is TGTGCCAGCAGCTTAGTTGAAGGAAAGAACACTGAAGCTTTCTTT. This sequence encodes CASSLVEGKNTEAFF.

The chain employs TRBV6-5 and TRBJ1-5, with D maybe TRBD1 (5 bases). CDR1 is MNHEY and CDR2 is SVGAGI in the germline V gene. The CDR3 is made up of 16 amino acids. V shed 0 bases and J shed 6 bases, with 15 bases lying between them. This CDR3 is CASSYSGWGSGQPQHF. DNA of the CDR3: TGTGCCAGCAGTTACTCAGGTTGGGGGTCCGGTCAGCCCCAGCATTTT.

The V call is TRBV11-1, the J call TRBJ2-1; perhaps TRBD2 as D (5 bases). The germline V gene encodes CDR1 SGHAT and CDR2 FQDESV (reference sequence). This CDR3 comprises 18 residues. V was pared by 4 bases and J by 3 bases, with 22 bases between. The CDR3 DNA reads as TGTGCCAGCAGCTCGATGCGACTAAGGAGGCCCTACTACAATGAGCAGTTCTTC. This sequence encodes CASSSMRLRRPYYNEQFF.

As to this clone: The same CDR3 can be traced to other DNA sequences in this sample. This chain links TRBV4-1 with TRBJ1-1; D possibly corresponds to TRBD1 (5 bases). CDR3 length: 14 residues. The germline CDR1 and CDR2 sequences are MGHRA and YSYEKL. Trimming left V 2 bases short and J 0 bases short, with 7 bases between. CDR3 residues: CASSQQGLNTEAFF. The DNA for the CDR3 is TGCGCCAGCAGCCAACAGGGTTTGAACACTGAAGCTTTCTTT.